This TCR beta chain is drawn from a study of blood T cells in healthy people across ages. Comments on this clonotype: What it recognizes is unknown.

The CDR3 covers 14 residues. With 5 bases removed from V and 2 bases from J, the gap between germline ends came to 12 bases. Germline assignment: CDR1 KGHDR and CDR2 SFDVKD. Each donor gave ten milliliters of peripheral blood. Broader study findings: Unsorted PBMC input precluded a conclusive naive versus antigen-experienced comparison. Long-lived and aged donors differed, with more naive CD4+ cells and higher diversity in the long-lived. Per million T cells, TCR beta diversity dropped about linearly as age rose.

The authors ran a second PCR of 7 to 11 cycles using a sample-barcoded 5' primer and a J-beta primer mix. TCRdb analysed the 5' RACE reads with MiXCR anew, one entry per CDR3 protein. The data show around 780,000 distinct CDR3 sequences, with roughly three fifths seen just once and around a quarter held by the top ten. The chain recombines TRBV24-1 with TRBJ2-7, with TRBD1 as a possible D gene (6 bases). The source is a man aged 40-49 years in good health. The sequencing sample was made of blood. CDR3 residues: CATSVGGGAYEQYF. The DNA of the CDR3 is TGTGCCACCAGTGTGGGTGGGGGCGCCTACGAGCAGTACTTC.